This paragraph reports one T cell receptor beta chain. Its specificity is unknown. The data are from a study of cytomegalovirus exposure and HLA in healthy donors. Study context: Of roughly 400 genotyped donors, 80% to 85% grouped in the Caucasian-associated ancestry cluster. The study's findings and limits: Trimming of TCR beta V- and J-genes showed a link, identified in a later analysis, to a missense DCLRE1C variant. Researchers had no immune exposure information except CMV serostatus available.

Researchers ran the PCR with 60 Vbeta and 13 Jbeta primers. TCRdb keeps only in-frame clones here, not all; method: immunoSEQ multiplex PCR. The sample consists of about 200,000 clones, about 79% of them appearing once. CDR3 length: 13 amino acids. Deletions cut 0 bases from V and 6 bases from J, with 9 bases between. CDR1 and CDR2 from the germline V gene are SGDLS and YYNGEE. The chain combines TRBV9 with TRBJ1-2; D remains ambiguous. The sample was PBMCs. This receptor was obtained from a boy aged 2 to 10 in good health and CMV-seronegative. The CDR3 DNA follows: TGTGCCAGCAGCGTAGTAGGAGTGGATGGCTACACCTTC. It is translated as CASSVVGVDGYTF.